These 29 T cell receptor beta chains were all obtained from the same sample, sequenced in a study of T-cell reconstitution after alpha-beta-depleted transplantation in children (TCRdb year 2016). The library was built by means of PCR. The sample was run on an Illumina HiSeq 2500. Molecular barcoding was employed in the preparation of TCR libraries, with unique molecular identifiers being used to normalize TCRbeta repertoire quantification. In TCRdb, the public reads were trimmed at Q25 with fastp and aligned with MiXCR, with productive beta chains retained. Identical CDR3 proteins give one entry, which carries the most common genes and DNA. The sample contains about 610,000 distinct CDR3 sequences, roughly 10% of them found a single time. The biggest ten clones account for about 4.3% of the sample. Here the sequenced sample was PBMCs from the stem cell graft donor, taken from the stem cell graft. These TCRs come from a human donor who donated a stem cell graft to a child with acute myeloid leukemia.

This clonotype was seen many times. This chain connects TRBV20-1 to TRBJ1-2, with D possibly TRBD1 on 5 matching bases. Trimming took off 7 bases at V and 4 bases at J, with 10 bases between the two ends. CDR3 length: 11 residues. Germline lookup yields CDR1 DFQATT and CDR2 SNEGSKA (reference sequence). The CDR3 here is CSGTGVYGYTF. CDR3 in DNA: TGCAGTGGCACAGGCGTCTATGGCTACACCTTC.

The rearrangement links TRBV20-1 to TRBJ1-2; 8 bases map to TRBD1. Germline V gene lookup returns CDR1 DFQATT and CDR2 SNEGSKA (reference sequence). The CDR3 loop spans 18 amino acids. V trimming: 3 bases; J trimming: 5 bases; junction bases outside the gene matches: 20. CDR3 amino acids: CSARNRGQGWDSGYGYTF. The CDR3 DNA sequence: TGCAGTGCTAGGAATCGCGGACAGGGCTGGGATTCGGGTTATGGCTACACCTTC.

The rearrangement uses TRBV2 and TRBJ2-2; a possible D gene is TRBD1 (6 bases). CDR1 SNHLY and CDR2 FYNNEI come from the germline V gene. With 8 bases removed from V and 4 bases from J, the gap between germline ends came to 17 bases. The CDR3 has 15 amino acids. CDR3 coding DNA: TGTGCCAGCTCGGCGGGCAGGGGTGGCACCGGGGAGCTGTTTTTT. Its translation: CASSAGRGGTGELFF.

This clonotype was recorded a few times. The chain combines TRBV6-1 with TRBJ1-5, with D unresolved. This CDR3 comprises 15 residues. With 6 bases removed from V and 3 bases from J, the gap between germline ends came to 15 bases. Germline CDR1 MNHNS, CDR2 SASEGT. In DNA form, the CDR3 reads TGTGCCAGCAGGGTGGGAGGAGGGCCCAATCAGCCCCAGCATTTT. Protein product: CASRVGGGPNQPQHF.

The rearrangement uses TRBV20-1 and TRBJ1-5; 9 nucleotides line up with TRBD1. The germline gives CDR1 DFQATT, CDR2 SNEGSKA (reference sequence). The CDR3 is 14 residues long. The V and J ends lost 1 base and 9 bases, in that order; junction bases with no gene match: 7. The CDR3 loop is CSARVDRGKGPQHF. CDR3 in DNA: TGCAGTGCTAGAGTTGACAGGGGGAAGGGGCCCCAGCATTTT.

A few counts support this clonotype. The rearrangement joins TRBV12-3 or TRBV12-4 to TRBJ1-3; a weak D match, TRBD1 (6 bases). CDR3 length: 16 residues. The ends were cut back, 6 bases at V and 0 bases at J, with 15 bases in the middle. The CDR3 nucleotides read TGTGCCAGCAGCCACGGACAGCCTTTCTCTGGAAACACCATATATTTT. Its protein is CASSHGQPFSGNTIYF.

The chain links TRBV24-1 to TRBJ2-2, with TRBD2 matching over 7 bases. Germline V gene sequence: CDR1 KGHDR, CDR2 SFDVKD. The CDR3 totals 12 residues. V lost 11 bases, J lost 4 bases, and 3 bases stayed unmatched. DNA of the CDR3: TGTGCCAGTGGACTAGTCACCGGGGAGCTGTTTTTT. Encoded protein: CASGLVTGELFF.

This clonotype was observed a few times. The chain combines TRBV4-2 with TRBJ2-1; D may be TRBD1 (8 bases). Germline V gene sequence: CDR1 LGHNA, CDR2 YNFKEQ. Trimming removed 3 bases from V and 7 bases from J, with 13 bases in between. The CDR3 has 14 amino acids. The CDR3: CASSHTGGGNEQFF. The CDR3, as DNA: TGTGCCAGCAGCCACACAGGGGGAGGGAATGAGCAGTTCTTC.

A few counts support this clonotype. The CDR3 DNA sequence: TGCAGCTGCGTGGAACCGGGACTACCCAATGAGCAGTTCTTC. This encodes CSCVEPGLPNEQFF. The J gene is TRBJ2-1, the V gene TRBV29-1, with 7 bases identical to TRBD2. Germline CDR1 is SQVTM and CDR2 is ANQGSEA. V lost 8 bases, J lost 6 bases, and 13 bases stayed unmatched. The CDR3 loop spans 14 amino acids.

V usage is TRBV12-3 or TRBV12-4 and J usage is TRBJ2-3, with D perhaps being TRBD1 or TRBD2 (5 bases each). CDR3 size: 15 residues. V lost 2 bases, J lost 0 bases, and 9 bases lay in between. CDR3 amino acids: CASSLSRDSTDTQYF. For the CDR3, the DNA is TGTGCCAGCAGTTTATCACGGGACAGCACAGATACGCAGTATTTT.

Concerning this clonotype itself: A much larger clone differs by one base, so this may be a read error. The CDR3 ends on some other residue instead of the conserved phenylalanine or tryptophan, so this is likely a read error. The chain carries TRBV20-1 and TRBJ2-7; 9 nucleotides agree with TRBD2. CDR1 and CDR2 (germline): DFQATT, SNEGSKA (reference sequence). The V segment lost 3 bases and the J segment 3 bases; nucleotides outside the gene matches: 3. The CDR3 is 13 amino acids. The CDR3: CSARVAGVYEQYS. The CDR3 DNA follows: TGCAGTGCTAGGGTAGCGGGGGTCTACGAGCAGTACTCC.

The CDR3 sequence: CSARGLAGSPWEQYF. In DNA, the CDR3 is TGCAGTGCTAGAGGGTTAGCGGGATCCCCTTGGGAGCAGTACTTC. This chain connects TRBV20-1 to TRBJ2-7; 8 nucleotides match TRBD2. The trim removed 1 base at V and 7 bases at J, leaving 12 bases unmatched. This CDR3 region has 15 residues. CDR1 DFQATT and CDR2 SNEGSKA come from the germline V gene (reference sequence).

In its sample, this clonotype was seen many times. The chain combines TRBV29-1 with TRBJ1-6; possible D gene TRBD1, 5 bases. The CDR3 contains 17 residues. Germline-derived CDR1 and CDR2 are SQVTM and ANQGSEA. Trimming cost V 3 bases and J 0 bases, with 15 bases left between them. The CDR3 spells CSVEVGTLSSYNSPLHF. In DNA form, the CDR3 reads TGCAGCGTTGAGGTTGGGACTCTGAGCTCCTATAATTCACCCCTCCACTTT. Looking up the rest from reference TRBV29-1 and TRBJ1-6 gives the full variable domain: SAVISQKPSRDICQRGTSLTIQCQVDSQVTMMFWYRQQPGQSLTLIATANQGSEATYESGFVIDKFPISRPNLTFSTLTVSNMSPEDSSIYLCSVEVGTLSSYNSPLHFGNGTRLTVT.

Ten or more counts support this clonotype. This chain joins TRBV29-1 and TRBJ2-1; D uncertain. Trimming took 3 bases from V and 7 from J, leaving 10 bases between them. Germline assignment: CDR1 SQVTM and CDR2 ANQGSEA. CDR3 size: 12 residues. CDR3 coding DNA: TGCAGCGTTGAGGGGTTGGGAAATGAGCAGTTCTTC. Translation gives CSVEGLGNEQFF.

This clonotype has ten or more counts. The V gene is TRBV5-1, the J gene TRBJ2-7; TRBD2 matches at 9 bases. The J segment lost 4 bases and the V segment lost 1 base, leaving 6 bases of the junction unmatched. Germline V lookup: CDR1 SGHRS, CDR2 YFSETQ. The CDR3 contains 15 residues. CDR3 in DNA: TGCGCCAGCAGCTTGAGACTAGCGGCCGCTTACGAGCAGTACTTC. Protein product: CASSLRLAAAYEQYF.

The rearrangement uses TRBV20-1 and TRBJ2-7; the D is unclear. The CDR3 spans 11 residues. From germline, CDR1 is DFQATT and CDR2 SNEGSKA (reference sequence). Trimming stripped 4 bases from V and 5 bases from J, with 9 bases between. The CDR3 coding sequence is TGCAGTGCTATATACCGAGACGAGCAGTACTTC. It is translated as CSAIYRDEQYF.

This clonotype was found many times. The V call is TRBV24-1, the J call TRBJ2-5, with D perhaps TRBD2 (6 bases). V gave up 4 bases and J gave up 5 bases, with 19 bases separating them. Per germline, CDR1 KGHDR and CDR2 SFDVKD. The CDR3 spans 16 residues. The DNA for the CDR3 is TGTGCCACCAGTGAGACTGGACTATCCCCAAAGGAGACCCAGTACTTC. Translating gives CATSETGLSPKETQYF.

The chain has TRBV6-2 or TRBV6-3 and TRBJ2-4, with 7 bases identical to TRBD1. The germline V gene has CDR1 MNHEY and CDR2 SVGEGT. The CDR3 sequence is 16 residues long. V shed 5 bases, J shed 7 bases, and the junction held 14 bases outside the gene matches. The CDR3 DNA sequence: TGTGCCAGCAGTCCCCGACAGGGCCCACTGAGGAACATTCAGTACTTC. Translation gives CASSPRQGPLRNIQYF.

The J gene is TRBJ2-3, the V gene TRBV7-8; 8 bases agree with TRBD2. This CDR3 has 16 residues. Germline loops: CDR1 SGHVS, CDR2 FQNEAQ. J lost 0 bases, V lost 1 base, and 3 bases had no gene match. The CDR3 is CASSLVLAASTDTQYF. CDR3 coding DNA: TGTGCCAGCAGCTTAGTACTAGCGGCCAGCACAGATACGCAGTATTTT.

This clonotype occurred many times. CDR3 DNA: TGTGCCAGCACCTCTCAGGGGGCTTCCTACAATGAGCAGTTCTTC. Translated, it gives CASTSQGASYNEQFF. The rearrangement links TRBV28 to TRBJ2-1; 8 nucleotides match TRBD1. Looked up from germline, CDR1 is MDHEN and CDR2 is SYDVKM. After removal of 7 bases from V and 1 base from J, the junction contained 6 bases not matched to a gene. This CDR3 spans 15 amino acids.

This clonotype was seen a handful of times. The CDR3 sequence is CASSQDRISEAFF. CDR3 bases: TGCGCCAGCAGCCAAGATCGTATCTCTGAAGCTTTCTTT. J is TRBJ1-1 and V is TRBV4-3, with D uncertain. The germline gives CDR1 LGHNA, CDR2 YSLEER. Deletions cut 0 bases from V and 6 bases from J, with 8 bases between. The CDR3 covers 13 residues.

This clonotype was detected ten times or more. Germline and junction disagree at one end, which may indicate a read error. The chain uses TRBV7-7 and TRBJ2-1, with 9 bases that match TRBD1. CDR1 and CDR2 from the germline V gene are SSHAT and FNYEAQ (reference sequence). This CDR3 comprises 15 residues. CDR3 loop: CASSLATGGYNEQFF. The DNA for the CDR3 is TGTGCTAGCAGCTTAGCGACAGGGGGCTACAATGAGCAGTTCTTC.

This clonotype was counted at least ten times. The V gene is TRBV3-1, the J gene TRBJ2-5; a weak D match, TRBD2 (5 bases). V was pared by 5 bases and J by 1 base, with 14 bases between. This CDR3 has 15 residues. Germline V gives CDR1 LGHDT, CDR2 YNNKEL (reference sequence). The CDR3 DNA follows: TGTGCCAGCAGCAAAACTAGACTGGCCCAAGAGACCCAGTACTTC. Translated, it gives CASSKTRLAQETQYF.

This clonotype appeared a few times. This chain links TRBV11-2 with TRBJ2-4, with a tentative D call TRBD2 (7 bases). Trimming shortened V by 3 bases and J by 0 bases, and 27 bases separated the two germline ends. This CDR3 has 21 amino acids. Germline loops: CDR1 SGHAT, CDR2 FQNNGV. The CDR3 protein is CASSLRGGESVAALAKNIQYF. As DNA, the CDR3 is TGTGCCAGCAGCTTGAGGGGGGGCGAATCGGTGGCCGCCTTAGCCAAAAACATTCAGTACTTC. Complete variable domain (other parts from reference TRBV11-2 and TRBJ2-4): EAGVAQSPRYKIIEKRQSVAFWCNPISGHATLYWYQQILGQGPKLLIQFQNNGVVDDSQLPKDRFSAERLKGVDSTLKIQPAKLEDSAVYLCASSLRGGESVAALAKNIQYFGAGTRLSVL.

The chain couples TRBV7-2 to TRBJ2-1; no clear D gene. V lost 2 bases and J lost 15, with 14 bases in between. Germline values: CDR1 SGHTA, CDR2 FQGNSA. The CDR3 covers 12 residues. CDR3 residues: CASSLKIPYAFF. The CDR3 nucleotides are TGTGCCAGCAGCTTAAAAATCCCCTATGCGTTCTTC.

This chain connects TRBV9 to TRBJ2-5, with D tentatively TRBD2 (5 bases). V was cut by 0 bases and J by 9 bases, with 15 bases left in between. Germline CDR1 is SGDLS and CDR2 is YYNGEE. This CDR3 spans 14 amino acids. The CDR3 region is CASSVGASVEAQYF. Here the CDR3 DNA reads TGTGCCAGCAGCGTAGGGGCCTCAGTGGAGGCCCAGTACTTC.

The chain recombines TRBV19 with TRBJ2-5; possibly TRBD2 for D (5 bases). Looked up from germline, CDR1 is LNHDA and CDR2 is SQIVND (reference sequence). This CDR3 comprises 14 residues. V dropped 5 bases and J dropped 1 base, with 11 bases sitting between them. CDR3 loop: CASSRIGIQETQYF. CDR3 in DNA: TGTGCCAGTAGTCGGATCGGGATCCAAGAGACCCAGTACTTC.

This clonotype was found many times. This rearrangement joins TRBV6-1 to TRBJ2-2; 10 nucleotides line up with TRBD2. V lost 5 bases to trimming and J lost 7 bases; unmatched junction nucleotides: 7. This CDR3 has 15 amino acids. CDR1 and CDR2 from the germline V gene are MNHNS and SASEGT. The CDR3 loop is CASSQRASGGGELFF. For the CDR3, the DNA is TGTGCCAGCAGTCAACGGGCTAGCGGGGGCGGGGAGCTGTTTTTT.

The chain's CDR3 is CASSQPGTSIEQFF. Here the CDR3 DNA reads TGTGCCAGCAGCCAACCCGGGACTAGTATTGAGCAGTTCTTC. V gene TRBV14 combines with J gene TRBJ2-1; 8 nucleotides agree with TRBD2. J lost 9 bases, V lost 2 bases, and 6 bases had no gene match. CDR1 and CDR2 from the germline V gene are SGHDN and FVKESK. This CDR3 comprises 14 residues. Complete variable domain (other parts from reference TRBV14 and TRBJ2-1): EAGVTQFPSHSVIEKGQTVTLRCDPISGHDNLYWYRRVMGKEIKFLLHFVKESKQDESGMPNNRFLAERTGGTYSTLKVQPAELEDSGVYFCASSQPGTSIEQFFGPGTRLTVL.